These 4 T cell receptor beta chains share one sample of origin, sequenced in a study of CD8 T cells in ankylosing spondylitis. MiXCR, run by TCRdb on the 5' RACE reads, gives a single entry per CDR3 protein. Here the sample spans about 750,000 distinct CDR3 sequences, 15% to 20% being singletons. Their antigens are not known. Study-level points and caveats: For ankylosing spondylitis blood, a TCR beta motif of 7 or 8 highly homologous variants appeared characteristic.

Material for sequencing was blood, either unsorted or a sorted T cell fraction (not recorded which). The receptors originated from a male donor with ankylosing spondylitis.

In this sample, this clonotype turned up a few times. The CDR3 region is CASSLSYGGTDTQYF. In DNA form, the CDR3 reads TGTGCCAGCAGCTTAAGTTACGGGGGAACAGATACGCAGTATTTT. The chain couples TRBV7-9 to TRBJ2-3; the D gene is possibly TRBD2 (6 bases). CDR1 and CDR2 from the germline V gene are SEHNR and FQNEAQ (reference sequence). There are 15 residues in the CDR3. Trimming took off 2 bases at V and 3 bases at J, with 12 bases between the two ends.

The V and J genes are TRBV7-9 and TRBJ1-2; D unclear. The CDR3 totals 13 residues. Germline V gene sequence: CDR1 SEHNR, CDR2 FQNEAQ (reference sequence). V lost 3 bases, J lost 2 bases, and 7 bases lay in between. This chain's CDR3 is CASSFLGNYGYTF. CDR3 nucleotide sequence: TGTGCCAGCAGCTTCTTAGGGAACTATGGCTACACCTTC.

This clonotype came up a few times. In DNA, the CDR3 is TGTGCCAGCACGTCACGAGGGTCCTATAATTCACCCCTCCACTTT. Translation gives CASTSRGSYNSPLHF. This chain joins TRBV6-1 and TRBJ1-6; D ambiguous. CDR1 and CDR2 from the germline V gene are MNHNS and SASEGT. The CDR3 extends over 15 amino acids. Trimming cost V 7 bases and J 1 base, with 11 bases left between them.

The V gene is TRBV2, the J gene TRBJ1-4; 10 positions agree with TRBD1. CDR3 size: 16 residues. CDR1 and CDR2 (germline): SNHLY, FYNNEI. The V and J ends lost 6 bases and 0 bases, in that order; junction bases with no gene match: 4. CDR3: CASRPGQGATNEKLFF. CDR3 DNA: TGTGCCAGCAGGCCCGGACAGGGGGCAACTAATGAAAAACTGTTTTTT.